These T cell receptor beta chains were read from a single sample in a study of vaccination and CD4 T cells after COVID-19. TCRdb redid the calling of the PCR reads with MiXCR, one entry per CDR3 protein. Of tens of thousands of distinct CDR3 sequences in the sample, about 64% were seen once. Antigen specificity for these receptors is unknown. The sample was CD4+ T cells from blood, cultured in vitro, taken after SARS-CoV-2 vaccination. These receptors were obtained from a human donor who received a COVID-19 vaccine. CDR3s include the opening cysteine and the closing phenylalanine or tryptophan. The size entry is marked missing in some rows and otherwise reads once, few, many or a size class.

clone_size,j_call,cdr3_length,v_call,cdr3_aa
.,TRBJ1-3,14,TRBV23-1,CASREDRAGNTIYF
.,TRBJ2-3,15,TRBV30,CAWSVLAGATDTQYF
.,TRBJ2-2,20,TRBV19,CASSIRTPRGGGLGTGELFF
once,TRBJ1-5,15,TRBV2,CASSELRVSNQPQHF
hyperexpanded,TRBJ2-5,15,TRBV25-1,CASSEPRGAGETQYF
.,TRBJ2-2,15,TRBV19,CASSIRGPNTGELFF
once,TRBJ1-3,16,TRBV10-3,CAISSGRQSSGNTIYF
.,TRBJ2-5,13,TRBV11-1,CASSLDFQETQYF
.,TRBJ1-1,13,TRBV7-8,CASSFGVDTEAFF
.,TRBJ1-4,14,TRBV7-8,CASSLRDRAEKLFF
.,TRBJ1-2,15,TRBV6-2/TRBV6-3,CASSTMSTGPYGYTF
.,TRBJ1-2,16,TRBV12-3/TRBV12-4,CASRKQGSWGEAGYTF
.,TRBJ1-1,14,TRBV29-1,CSTQVGRGDTEAFF